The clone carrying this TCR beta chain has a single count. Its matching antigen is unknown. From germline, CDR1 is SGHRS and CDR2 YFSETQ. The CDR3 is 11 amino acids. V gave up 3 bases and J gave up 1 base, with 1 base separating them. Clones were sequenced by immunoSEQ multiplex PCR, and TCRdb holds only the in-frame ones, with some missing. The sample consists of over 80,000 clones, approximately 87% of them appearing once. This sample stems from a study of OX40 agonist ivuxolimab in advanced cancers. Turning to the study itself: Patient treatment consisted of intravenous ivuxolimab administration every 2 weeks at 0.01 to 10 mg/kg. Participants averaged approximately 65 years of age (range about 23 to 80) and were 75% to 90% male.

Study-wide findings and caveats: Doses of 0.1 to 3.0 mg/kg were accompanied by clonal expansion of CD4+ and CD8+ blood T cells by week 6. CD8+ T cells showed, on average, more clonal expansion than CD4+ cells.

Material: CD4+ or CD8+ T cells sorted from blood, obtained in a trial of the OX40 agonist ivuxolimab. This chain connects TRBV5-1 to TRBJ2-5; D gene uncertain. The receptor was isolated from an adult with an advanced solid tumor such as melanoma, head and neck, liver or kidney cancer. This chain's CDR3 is CASSSQETQYF. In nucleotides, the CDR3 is TGCGCCAGCAGCTCCCAAGAGACCCAGTACTTC.